This TCR beta chain was recorded in a study of T cell responses to AZD1222 COVID-19 vaccine. Study-wide background: Pooling covered second doses at about 4 or about 12 weeks. Overall study results and limits: Among AZD1222 vaccinees, only 5 to 7 were seropositive at baseline. Donors were largely white British and mainly female; clonal diversity was possibly underestimated. Two AZD1222 doses significantly raised spike-specific TCR breadth and depth over controls.

The data were produced by immunoSEQ multiplex PCR, yet TCRdb's version contains in-frame clones alone and is incomplete. This repertoire shows approximately 100,000 clones, under 95% found once; its top ten account for around 5.2%. The CDR3 loop spans 17 amino acids. Trimming took off 1 base at V and 0 bases at J, with 10 bases between the two ends. Germline V CDR1 and CDR2: MNHEY, SMNVEV (reference sequence). As regards this clone: What it binds is unknown.

This receptor was obtained from an adult in good health. This sample comprised peripheral blood, obtained on day 0 of AZD1222 vaccination. The V gene is TRBV27, the J gene TRBJ2-6; D gene uncertain. DNA for the CDR3: TGTGCCAGCAGTTTATTTCCCGGTGGCTCTGGGGCCAACGTCCTGACTTTC. Amino acids: CASSLFPGGSGANVLTF. The full variable domain, with the rest looked up from reference TRBV27 and TRBJ2-6, is EAQVTQNPRYLITVTGKKLTVTCSQNMNHEYMSWYRQDPGLGLRQIYYSMNVEVTDKGDVPEGYKVSRKEKRNFPLILESPSPNQTSLYFCASSLFPGGSGANVLTFGAGSRLTVL.